The 31 T cell receptor beta chains given below trace back to one sample, sequenced in a study of early T cells in non-severe SARS-CoV-2 infection. TCRdb independently ran MiXCR on the 5' RACE reads; one entry per CDR3 protein. The sample lists fewer than 80,000 distinct CDR3 sequences, 10% to 12% occurring once. The source was whole blood, collected at baseline. Receptor source: an adult who was a healthcare worker with PCR-confirmed SARS-CoV-2 infection or an uninfected control (not recorded which).

The chain recombines TRBV11-1 with TRBJ1-1; D ambiguous. The CDR3 spans 11 residues. Germline CDR1 SGHAT, CDR2 FQDESV (reference sequence). Trimming stripped 4 bases from V and 3 bases from J, with 3 bases between. The CDR3 here is CASSSHTEAFF. The DNA for the CDR3 is TGTGCCAGCAGCTCGCACACTGAAGCTTTCTTT.

This clonotype was observed a handful of times. One end of the junction does not line up with germline, which may come from a read error. The gene calls are TRBV28 and TRBJ1-5, with TRBD1 matching over 7 bases. CDR1 and CDR2 (germline): MDHEN, SYDVKM. CDR3 length equals 15 residues. Written as DNA, the CDR3 is TGTGCCAGCAGTTACGACAGGGAATTACGTCAGCCCCGGCATTTT. This translates into CASSYDRELRQPRHF.

This clonotype was counted ten times or more. This chain uses TRBV18 with TRBJ2-2; D could derive from TRBD1 or TRBD2 (5 bases each). CDR3 length: 14 amino acids. Germline lookup yields CDR1 KGHSH and CDR2 LQKENI. The V and J ends lost 4 bases and 2 bases respectively, with 8 bases between them. CDR3 in DNA: TGTGCCAGCTCACGGGACGTAAACACCGGGGAGCTGTTTTTT. It translates to CASSRDVNTGELFF.

The chain employs TRBV27 and TRBJ1-1; 8 nucleotides agree with TRBD1. Germline CDR1 reads MNHEY; CDR2 reads SMNVEV (reference sequence). V was pared by 3 bases and J by 4 bases, with 1 base of the junction left unmatched. The length of the CDR3 is 13 residues. In DNA, the CDR3 is TGTGCCAGCAGTTTCAGGGGGCGCACTGAAGCTTTCTTT. It yields the protein CASSFRGRTEAFF.

This clonotype was observed a handful of times. V and J are TRBV4-3 and TRBJ2-5; D is unresolved. V lost 0 bases and J 1 base, leaving 15 bases between the germline ends. The CDR3 is 17 amino acids. Per the germline V gene, CDR1 is LGHNA and CDR2 is YSLEER. The CDR3 is CASSQDHRSGTQETQYF. CDR3 nucleotides: TGCGCCAGCAGCCAAGACCACCGCTCCGGCACCCAAGAGACCCAGTACTTC.

This clonotype turned up a few times. This chain uses TRBV12-3 or TRBV12-4 with TRBJ2-7, with D tentatively TRBD2 (6 bases). The CDR3 totals 13 residues. V was clipped by 4 bases and J by 5 bases, with 12 bases between them. CDR3 sequence reads: CASSSRAGNEQYF. The CDR3 DNA follows: TGTGCCAGCAGTTCCCGGGCGGGAAACGAGCAGTACTTC.

This clonotype was recorded at least ten times. This chain connects TRBV24-1 to TRBJ1-5; TRBD1 might be the D (5 bases). Germline V gene data show CDR1 as KGHDR and CDR2 as SFDVKD. Trimming stripped 6 bases from V and 6 bases from J, with 20 bases between. This CDR3 has 16 residues. CDR3 residues: CATSTSPAGSIQPQHF. CDR3 DNA sequence: TGTGCCACCAGTACGAGTCCGGCAGGGTCGATTCAGCCCCAGCATTTT.

In its sample, this clonotype was seen a few times. The rearrangement links TRBV11-2 to TRBJ2-1; 10 bases are shared with TRBD2. The CDR3 extends over 14 amino acids. After removal of 1 base from V and 15 bases from J, the junction contained 9 bases not matched to a gene. The germline V gene has CDR1 SGHAT and CDR2 FQNNGV. The CDR3 reads CASSLVRSGGAPFF. The CDR3 DNA sequence: TGTGCCAGCAGCTTAGTGCGCAGCGGGGGGGCTCCGTTCTTC.

This chain joins TRBV19 and TRBJ2-2, with D unresolved. The CDR3 spans 14 residues. The V and J ends lost 7 bases and 4 bases respectively, with 13 bases between them. Germline V gene data show CDR1 as LNHDA and CDR2 as SQIVND (reference sequence). The CDR3 is CASTLASFTGELFF. In DNA form, the CDR3 reads TGTGCCAGTACATTGGCCAGCTTCACCGGGGAGCTGTTTTTT. Variable domain in full (rest from reference TRBV19 and TRBJ2-2): DGGITQSPKYLFRKEGQNVTLSCEQNLNHDAMYWYRQDPGQGLRLIYYSQIVNDFQKGDIAEGYSVSREKKESFPLTVTSAQKNPTAFYLCASTLASFTGELFFGEGSRLTVL.

The chain joins TRBV3-1 to TRBJ1-5, with D tentatively TRBD1 (5 bases). Germline V lookup: CDR1 LGHDT, CDR2 YNNKEL (reference sequence). V was cut by 1 base and J by 7 bases, with 11 bases left in between. The CDR3 runs 14 residues. This CDR3 is CASSQGYGGQPQHF. Here the CDR3 DNA reads TGTGCCAGCAGCCAAGGGTATGGGGGGCAGCCCCAGCATTTT.

This clonotype was counted a few times. This chain connects TRBV29-1 to TRBJ2-2; D is possibly TRBD1 (5 bases). V lost 3 bases to trimming and J lost 7 bases, with 12 bases between them. CDR3 length: 13 amino acids. Germline CDR1 reads SQVTM; CDR2 reads ANQGSEA. CDR3 protein: CSVERQGGGELFF. The CDR3 DNA reads TGCAGCGTTGAGAGGCAGGGCGGCGGGGAGCTGTTTTTT.

The table lists this clonotype with many counts. The chain employs TRBV6-2 or TRBV6-3 and TRBJ2-7, with TRBD1 as a possible D gene (5 bases). With 6 bases removed from V and 12 bases from J, the gap between germline ends came to 21 bases. This CDR3 has 13 residues. CDR1 is MNHEY, CDR2 SVGEGT, per germline. CDR3 sequence: CASSFRNRAQGYF. The CDR3 DNA sequence: TGTGCCAGCAGCTTTCGGAACCGGGCCCAGGGGTACTTC.

This rearrangement joins TRBV25-1 to TRBJ1-4; D gene unclear. V dropped 1 base and J dropped 8 bases, with 11 bases sitting between them. CDR1 MGHDK and CDR2 SYGVNS come from the germline V gene. This CDR3 comprises 14 residues. CDR3 sequence: CASSEFRAGEKLFF. The CDR3 DNA is TGTGCCAGCAGTGAATTCCGGGCGGGCGAAAAACTGTTTTTT.

This clonotype was observed a few times. The rearrangement uses TRBV6-6 and TRBJ1-5, with D tentatively TRBD1 (6 bases). Trimming took off 6 bases at V and 9 bases at J, with 21 bases between the two ends. The CDR3 spans 15 residues. Per the germline V gene, CDR1 is MNHNY and CDR2 is SVGAGI (reference sequence). The CDR3 protein is CASSPRDIGDTPQHF. As DNA, the CDR3 is TGTGCCAGCAGCCCGCGGGACATCGGCGATACGCCCCAGCATTTT.

This clonotype was found a few times. V is TRBV6-2 or TRBV6-3 and J is TRBJ2-4; 7 bases fit TRBD1. The V gene end was trimmed by 8 bases and the J gene end by 2 bases; junction bases not matched to a gene: 6. CDR3 length: 14 residues. The germline V gene has CDR1 MNHEY and CDR2 SVGEGT. DNA for the CDR3: TGTGCCAGCCGGGACAGTCCCCCCAAAAACATTCAGTACTTC. This encodes CASRDSPPKNIQYF.

The rearrangement uses TRBV28 and TRBJ2-6, with D unclear. This CDR3 is 16 amino acids long. The germline CDR1 and CDR2 sequences are MDHEN and SYDVKM. Trimming left V 5 bases short and J 4 bases short, with 15 bases between. DNA for the CDR3: TGTGCCAGCAGTACCCAGTCGCGTACCGGGGCCAACGTCCTGACTTTC. Translation: CASSTQSRTGANVLTF.

Worth noting for this clonotype: This may arise from a read error, as a much more abundant clone is one base away. J is TRBJ1-1 and V is TRBV7-9; a possible D gene is TRBD1 (5 bases). Germline V lookup: CDR1 SEHNR, CDR2 FQNEAQ (reference sequence). The CDR3 length is 15 residues. In DNA, the CDR3 is TGTGCCAGCAGCTTAGCCTCAGGGATTAGGACTGAAACTTTCTTT. Its protein product is CASSLASGIRTETFF.

The table lists this clonotype with a few counts. CDR3 sequence: CASSPGTVNTGELFF. The CDR3, as DNA: TGTGCCAGCAGTCCTGGGACGGTGAACACCGGGGAGCTGTTTTTT. This chain uses TRBV2 with TRBJ2-2, with D possibly called TRBD1 or TRBD2 (5 bases each). The CDR3 length is 15 residues. The V gene's germline CDR1 is SNHLY and CDR2 FYNNEI. V was shortened by 5 bases and J by 1 base, with 11 bases between the two germline ends.

This clonotype was observed a few times. This rearrangement joins TRBV20-1 to TRBJ1-2; the match to TRBD1 covers 8 bases. The junction had 3 bases not matched to a gene; V was cut back by 5 bases and J by 7 bases. This CDR3 comprises 11 residues. Germline V gene data show CDR1 as DFQATT and CDR2 as SNEGSKA (reference sequence). The CDR3 loop is CSAPTGVGYTF. CDR3 DNA sequence: TGCAGTGCTCCGACAGGGGTTGGCTACACCTTC.

This clonotype was recorded at least ten times. The rearrangement uses TRBV29-1 and TRBJ2-1, with 8 bases that match TRBD2. Germline CDR1 and CDR2: SQVTM and ANQGSEA. The CDR3 totals 15 residues. With 8 bases clipped from V and 0 bases from J, the junction kept 9 bases outside the gene matches. The CDR3 loop is CSLREGVDSYNEQFF. In DNA, the CDR3 is TGCAGCCTACGGGAGGGGGTCGACTCCTACAATGAGCAGTTCTTC.

The chain couples TRBV29-1 to TRBJ2-3; no definite D call. Trimming pared 6 bases from V and 2 bases from J, leaving 21 bases between. This CDR3 has 16 residues. Germline assignment: CDR1 SQVTM and CDR2 ANQGSEA. DNA for the CDR3: TGCAGCGTCGACCGAAACTCCCGGCGGAACACAGATACGCAGTATTTT. This codes for CSVDRNSRRNTDTQYF.

This clonotype has more than one count but fewer than ten. The V call is TRBV12-3 or TRBV12-4, the J call TRBJ2-1, with TRBD2 matching 8 bases. The CDR3 has 16 amino acids. V dropped 7 bases and J dropped 5; count of bases not matched to a gene: 13. CDR3 DNA: TGTGCCAGCAACCAAATCGGGACTAGGCCTGACAATGAGCAGTTCTTC. Translation gives CASNQIGTRPDNEQFF.

V is TRBV10-3 and J is TRBJ2-3; D possibly matches TRBD1 or TRBD2 (6 bases each). The germline CDR1 and CDR2 sequences are ENHRY and SYGVKD. The CDR3 loop spans 15 amino acids. Trimming pared 8 bases from V and 2 bases from J, leaving 17 bases between. The CDR3 protein is CAILGATGATDTQYF. The DNA for the CDR3 is TGTGCCATCCTGGGGGCGACGGGAGCCACAGATACGCAGTATTTT.

By share, this clonotype ranks as medium-sized. The J gene is TRBJ2-1, the V gene TRBV12-3 or TRBV12-4, with 7 positions matching TRBD1. There are 15 residues in the CDR3. With 3 bases clipped from V and 8 bases from J, the junction kept 10 bases outside the gene matches. Written as DNA, the CDR3 is TGTGCCAGCAGTTTTATGACAGGGTTGGACTATGAGCAGTTCTTC. This gives the protein CASSFMTGLDYEQFF.

This clonotype has at least ten counts. This chain uses TRBV20-1 with TRBJ1-6; D gene ambiguous. Trimming stripped 4 bases from V and 7 bases from J, with 11 bases between. Germline V lookup: CDR1 DFQATT, CDR2 SNEGSKA (reference sequence). This CDR3 has 13 amino acids. The CDR3 spells CSAMSDPNSPLHF. In DNA, the CDR3 is TGCAGTGCTATGTCGGACCCGAATTCACCCCTCCACTTT.

The chain joins TRBV27 to TRBJ2-7, with TRBD2 matching over 7 bases. Trimming removed 6 bases from V and 4 bases from J; junction bases left unmatched: 18. The CDR3 extends over 17 amino acids. CDR1 MNHEY and CDR2 SMNVEV come from the germline V gene (reference sequence). The CDR3 region is CASSPGLGERGFYEQYF. CDR3 coding DNA: TGTGCCAGCAGCCCAGGACTAGGCGAGAGGGGATTTTACGAGCAGTACTTC.

The chain's CDR3 is CASSQDLLRVNQPQHF. CDR3 nucleotide sequence: TGCGCCAGCAGCCAAGACTTGCTACGAGTCAATCAGCCCCAGCATTTT. The rearrangement links TRBV4-1 to TRBJ1-5; D uncertain. V was trimmed by 0 bases and J by 3 bases, leaving 12 bases between them. From germline, CDR1 is MGHRA and CDR2 YSYEKL. This CDR3 region has 16 residues.

This clonotype was observed at least ten times. The chain recombines TRBV7-9 with TRBJ1-1; D gene uncertain. This CDR3 is 12 amino acids long. Trimming took 3 bases from V and 0 from J, leaving 2 bases between them. CDR1 and CDR2 (germline): SEHNR, FQNEAQ (reference sequence). As DNA, the CDR3 is TGTGCCAGCAGCTTGGTGAACACTGAAGCTTTCTTT. Encoded protein: CASSLVNTEAFF.

The genes are TRBV28 and TRBJ2-3; D ambiguous. V gave up 4 bases and J gave up 3 bases, with 11 bases separating them. Germline-derived CDR1 and CDR2 are MDHEN and SYDVKM. There are 14 residues in the CDR3. CDR3 sequence reads: CASSYPPETDTQYF. DNA for the CDR3: TGTGCCAGCAGTTACCCCCCAGAAACAGATACGCAGTATTTT.

This clonotype was counted at least ten times. The CDR3 here is CASRQGMGTEAFF. The CDR3 nucleotides read TGTGCCAGTCGACAGGGAATGGGGACTGAAGCTTTCTTT. The chain links TRBV7-9 to TRBJ1-1, with 7 bases that match TRBD1. The V and J ends lost 9 bases and 5 bases, in that order; junction bases with no gene match: 9. This CDR3 has 13 residues. Germline assignment: CDR1 SEHNR and CDR2 FQNEAQ (reference sequence).

This clonotype appeared many times. The CDR3, as DNA: TGTGCCAGCAGCCCCGGACAGGGAAAGACTGAAGCTTTCTTT. This translates into CASSPGQGKTEAFF. This sequence joins TRBV12-3 or TRBV12-4 and TRBJ1-1; 8 nucleotides line up with TRBD1. After removal of 6 bases from V and 5 bases from J, the junction contained 8 bases not matched to a gene. The CDR3 sequence is 14 residues long.